This TCR beta chain was obtained from a study of cytomegalovirus exposure and HLA in healthy donors. Overall study context: HLA-typed donors were the source of approximately 80 million unique TCRs, which an early data release held.

Study-wide results and limits: In a later analysis, HLA-associated TCR beta chains were more clonally expanded than equally common others. Cytomegalovirus-associated TCR beta chains were listed, numbering 164.

The CDR3 is 15 amino acids. Germline CDR1 is MNHEY and CDR2 is SVGAGI. Trimming at V came to 4 bases and at J to 4 bases, leaving 7 bases not matched to a gene. Vbeta (60) and Jbeta (13) primers were used in the PCR. Sequenced by immunoSEQ multiplex PCR; TCRdb stores in-frame clones only, minus some. The table records roughly 150,000 clones, roughly 70% of them present only once. To note about this clone: Its antigen is not known.

This sequence originates from a man under 40 in good health and CMV-seropositive. This chain connects TRBV6-5 to TRBJ1-2; 9 bases match TRBD1. Sequencing was done on a sample of PBMCs. CDR3 nucleotides: TGTGCCAGCAGTTCCCGGGACAGGGTTAGCTATGGCTACACCTTC. It specifies CASSSRDRVSYGYTF.